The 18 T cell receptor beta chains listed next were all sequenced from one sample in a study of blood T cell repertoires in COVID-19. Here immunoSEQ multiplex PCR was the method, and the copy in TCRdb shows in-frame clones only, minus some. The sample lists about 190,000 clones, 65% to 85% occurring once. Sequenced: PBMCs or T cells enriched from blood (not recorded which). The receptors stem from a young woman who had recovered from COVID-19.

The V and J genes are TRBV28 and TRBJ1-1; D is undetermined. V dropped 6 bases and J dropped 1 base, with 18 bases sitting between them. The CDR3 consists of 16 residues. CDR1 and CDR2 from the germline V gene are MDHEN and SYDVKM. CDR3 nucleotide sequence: TGTGCCAGCAGCCTATATCTGGGCCAAGGGAACACTGAAGCTTTCTTT. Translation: CASSLYLGQGNTEAFF.

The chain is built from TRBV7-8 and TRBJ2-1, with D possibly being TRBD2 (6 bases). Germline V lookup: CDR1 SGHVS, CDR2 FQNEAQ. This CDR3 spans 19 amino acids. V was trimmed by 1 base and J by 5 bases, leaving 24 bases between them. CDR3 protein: CASSLVGLRDFTQHNEQFF. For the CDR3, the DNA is TGTGCCAGCAGCTTAGTAGGCCTTCGGGACTTTACCCAGCACAATGAGCAGTTCTTC.

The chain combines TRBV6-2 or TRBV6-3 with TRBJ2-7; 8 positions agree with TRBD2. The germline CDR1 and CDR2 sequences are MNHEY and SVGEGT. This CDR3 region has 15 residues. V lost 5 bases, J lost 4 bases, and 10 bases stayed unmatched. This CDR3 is CASSPGGGLVYEQYF. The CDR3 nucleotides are TGTGCCAGCAGTCCCGGGGGGGGACTAGTGTACGAGCAGTACTTC.

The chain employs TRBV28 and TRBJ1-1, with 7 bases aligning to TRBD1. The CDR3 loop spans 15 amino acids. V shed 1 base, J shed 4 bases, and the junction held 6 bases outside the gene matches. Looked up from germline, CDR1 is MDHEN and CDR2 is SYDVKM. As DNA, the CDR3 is TGTGCCAGCAGTTTATCGACAGGGCCGAGCACTGAAGCTTTCTTT. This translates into CASSLSTGPSTEAFF. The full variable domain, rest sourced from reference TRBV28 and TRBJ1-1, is DVKVTQSSRYLVKRTGEKVFLECVQDMDHENMFWYRQDPGLGLRLIYFSYDVKMKEKGDIPEGYSVSREKKERFSLILESASTNQTSMYLCASSLSTGPSTEAFFGQGTRLTVV.

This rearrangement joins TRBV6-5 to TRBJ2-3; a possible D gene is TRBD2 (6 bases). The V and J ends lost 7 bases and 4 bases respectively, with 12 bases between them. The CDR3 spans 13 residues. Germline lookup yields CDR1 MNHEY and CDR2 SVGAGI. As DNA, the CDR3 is TGTGCCAGCACCCCCGGGGGAGCAGATACGCAGTATTTT. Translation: CASTPGGADTQYF.

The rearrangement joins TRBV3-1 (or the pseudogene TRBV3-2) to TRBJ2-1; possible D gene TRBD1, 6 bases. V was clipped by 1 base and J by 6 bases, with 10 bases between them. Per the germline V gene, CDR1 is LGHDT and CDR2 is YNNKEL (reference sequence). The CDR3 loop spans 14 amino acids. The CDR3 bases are TGTGCCAGCAGCCAAGTAACAGGGCCCAATGAGCAGTTCTTC. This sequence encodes CASSQVTGPNEQFF.

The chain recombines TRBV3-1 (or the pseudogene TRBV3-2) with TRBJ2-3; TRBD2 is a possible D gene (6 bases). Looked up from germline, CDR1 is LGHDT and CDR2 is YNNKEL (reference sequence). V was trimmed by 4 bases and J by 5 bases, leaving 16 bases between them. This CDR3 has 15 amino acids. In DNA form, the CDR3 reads TGTGCCAGCAGCCCGAATAAGGCGGGGAAAGATACGCAGTATTTT. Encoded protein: CASSPNKAGKDTQYF.

The CDR3 nucleotides are TGTGCCAGCAGCTTAGACCCAGGGGGGAATGAGCAGTTCTTC. This translates into CASSLDPGGNEQFF. The chain recombines TRBV7-2 with TRBJ2-1; D possibly corresponds to TRBD1 (7 bases). The CDR3 totals 14 residues. V was shortened by 1 base and J by 7 bases, with 11 bases between the two germline ends. Germline assignment: CDR1 SGHTA and CDR2 FQGNSA.

This chain's CDR3 is CASSVGSSGGDTQYF. The DNA of the CDR3 is TGTGCCAGCAGCGTAGGCTCAAGTGGGGGGGATACGCAGTATTTT. The chain carries TRBV9 and TRBJ2-3, with D tentatively TRBD2 (6 bases). Germline values: CDR1 SGDLS, CDR2 YYNGEE. The length of the CDR3 is 15 residues. The germline V and J ends were trimmed by 0 bases and 6 bases, with 14 bases remaining between them.

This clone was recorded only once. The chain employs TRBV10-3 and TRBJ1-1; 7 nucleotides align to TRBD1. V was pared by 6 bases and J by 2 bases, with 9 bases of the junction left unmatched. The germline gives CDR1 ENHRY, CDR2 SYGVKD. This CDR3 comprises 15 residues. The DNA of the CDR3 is TGTGCCATCAGGGGACAGTCCCCTATTAACACTGAAGCTTTCTTT. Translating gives CAIRGQSPINTEAFF.

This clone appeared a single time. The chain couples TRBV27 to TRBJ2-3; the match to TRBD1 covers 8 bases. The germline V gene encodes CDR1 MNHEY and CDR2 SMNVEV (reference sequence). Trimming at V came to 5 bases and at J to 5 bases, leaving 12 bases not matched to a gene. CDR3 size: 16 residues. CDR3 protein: CASSPGQGSRVDTQYF. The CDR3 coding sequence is TGTGCCAGCAGTCCTGGACAGGGTTCCCGCGTAGATACGCAGTATTTT.

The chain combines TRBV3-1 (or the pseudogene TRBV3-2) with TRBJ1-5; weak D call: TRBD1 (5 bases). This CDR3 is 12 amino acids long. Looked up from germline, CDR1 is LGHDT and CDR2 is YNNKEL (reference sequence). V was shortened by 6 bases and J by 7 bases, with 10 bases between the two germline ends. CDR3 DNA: TGTGCCAGCAGTTCAGGGCTCCAGCCCCAGCATTTT. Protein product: CASSSGLQPQHF.

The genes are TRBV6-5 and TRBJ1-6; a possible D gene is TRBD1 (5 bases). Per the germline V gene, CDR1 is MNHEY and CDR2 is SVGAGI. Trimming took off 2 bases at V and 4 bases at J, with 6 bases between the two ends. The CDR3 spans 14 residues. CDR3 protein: CASSYQGYNSPLHF. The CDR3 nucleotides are TGTGCCAGCAGTTACCAGGGTTATAATTCACCCCTCCACTTT.

The CDR3 here is CASSSPGQARIGNQPQHF. As DNA, the CDR3 is TGTGCCAGCAGTTCCCCGGGACAGGCGCGCATTGGCAATCAGCCCCAGCATTTT. The chain uses TRBV28 and TRBJ1-5; 8 nucleotides align to TRBD1. The CDR3 is 18 residues long. The junction had 13 bases not matched to a gene; V was cut back by 4 bases and J by 2 bases. Germline CDR1 MDHEN, CDR2 SYDVKM.

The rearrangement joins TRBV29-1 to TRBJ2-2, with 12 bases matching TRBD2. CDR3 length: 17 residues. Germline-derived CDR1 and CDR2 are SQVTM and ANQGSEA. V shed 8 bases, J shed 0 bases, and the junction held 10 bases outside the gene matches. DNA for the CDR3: TGCAGCACTGGGGGACTAGCGGGTCATACGAACACCGGGGAGCTGTTTTTT. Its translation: CSTGGLAGHTNTGELFF.

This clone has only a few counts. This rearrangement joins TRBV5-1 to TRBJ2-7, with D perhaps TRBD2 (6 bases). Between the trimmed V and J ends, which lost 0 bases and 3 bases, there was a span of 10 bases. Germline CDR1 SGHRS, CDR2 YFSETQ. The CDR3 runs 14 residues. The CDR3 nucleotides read TGCGCCAGCAGCTTGGGGAGGGGCTACTACGAGCAGTACTTC. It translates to CASSLGRGYYEQYF.

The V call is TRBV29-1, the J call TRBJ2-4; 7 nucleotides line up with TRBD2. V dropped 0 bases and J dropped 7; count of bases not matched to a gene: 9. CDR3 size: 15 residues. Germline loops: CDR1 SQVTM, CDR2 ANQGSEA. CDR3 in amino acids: CSVEDPGLVGNIQYF. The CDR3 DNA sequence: TGCAGCGTTGAAGATCCAGGACTAGTGGGTAACATTCAGTACTTC. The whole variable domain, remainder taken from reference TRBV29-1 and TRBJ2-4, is SAVISQKPSRDICQRGTSLTIQCQVDSQVTMMFWYRQQPGQSLTLIATANQGSEATYESGFVIDKFPISRPNLTFSTLTVSNMSPEDSSIYLCSVEDPGLVGNIQYFGAGTRLSVL.

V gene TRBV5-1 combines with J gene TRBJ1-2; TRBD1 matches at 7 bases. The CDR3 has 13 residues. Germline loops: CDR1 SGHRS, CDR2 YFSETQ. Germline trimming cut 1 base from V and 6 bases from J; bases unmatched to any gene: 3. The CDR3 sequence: CASSLNRGDGYTF. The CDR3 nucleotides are TGCGCCAGCAGCTTGAACAGGGGCGATGGCTACACCTTC.